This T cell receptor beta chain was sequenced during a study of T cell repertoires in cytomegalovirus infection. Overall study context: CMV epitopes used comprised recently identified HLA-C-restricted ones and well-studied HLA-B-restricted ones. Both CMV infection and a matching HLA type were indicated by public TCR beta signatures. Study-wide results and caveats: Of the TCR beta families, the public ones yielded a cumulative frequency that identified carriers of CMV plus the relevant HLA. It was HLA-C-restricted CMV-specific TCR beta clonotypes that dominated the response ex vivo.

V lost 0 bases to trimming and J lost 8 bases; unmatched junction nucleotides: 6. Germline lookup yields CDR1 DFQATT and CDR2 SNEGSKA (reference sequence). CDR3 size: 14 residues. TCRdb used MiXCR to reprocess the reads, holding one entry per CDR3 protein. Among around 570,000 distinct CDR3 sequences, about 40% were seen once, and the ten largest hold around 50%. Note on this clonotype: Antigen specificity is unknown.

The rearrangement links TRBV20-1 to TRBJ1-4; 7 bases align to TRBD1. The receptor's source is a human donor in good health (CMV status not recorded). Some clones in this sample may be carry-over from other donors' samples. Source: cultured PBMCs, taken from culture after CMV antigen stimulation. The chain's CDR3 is CSARDLQGVEKLFF. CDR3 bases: TGCAGTGCTAGAGATCTGCAGGGGGTCGAAAAACTGTTTTTT.